The clone carrying this T cell receptor beta chain was observed many times. Its antigen is still unknown. CDR1 is SNHLY and CDR2 is FYNNEI in the germline V gene. The CDR3 loop spans 15 amino acids. With 2 bases removed from V and 5 bases from J, the gap between germline ends came to 14 bases. The entry originates in a study of early T cells in non-severe SARS-CoV-2 infection. Across the whole study: Chains were unpaired, as sequencing was done on bulk RNA from unsorted whole blood. Study-wide results and limits: Matching results from VDJdb favored anti-spike CD8 responses, leaving private and CD4 specificities undetected.

TCRdb used MiXCR to reprocess the 5' RACE reads, holding one entry per CDR3 protein. The profile shows some 66,000 distinct CDR3 sequences, 8% to 9.5% of them singletons. The source of this sequence is an adult who was a healthcare worker with PCR-confirmed SARS-CoV-2 infection or an uninfected control (not recorded which). Sequencing was done on a sample of whole blood. J is TRBJ2-3 and V is TRBV2, with D possibly matching TRBD2 (6 bases). The CDR3 DNA reads TGTGCCAGCAGTGAATTCGGCGAAGCGGGAGATACGCAGTATTTT. Translation gives CASSEFGEAGDTQYF. Variable domain in full (rest from reference TRBV2 and TRBJ2-3): EPEVTQTPSHQVTQMGQEVILRCVPISNHLYFYWYRQILGQKVEFLVSFYNNEISEKSEIFDDQFSVERPDGSNFTLKIRSTKLEDSAMYFCASSEFGEAGDTQYFGPGTRLTVL.